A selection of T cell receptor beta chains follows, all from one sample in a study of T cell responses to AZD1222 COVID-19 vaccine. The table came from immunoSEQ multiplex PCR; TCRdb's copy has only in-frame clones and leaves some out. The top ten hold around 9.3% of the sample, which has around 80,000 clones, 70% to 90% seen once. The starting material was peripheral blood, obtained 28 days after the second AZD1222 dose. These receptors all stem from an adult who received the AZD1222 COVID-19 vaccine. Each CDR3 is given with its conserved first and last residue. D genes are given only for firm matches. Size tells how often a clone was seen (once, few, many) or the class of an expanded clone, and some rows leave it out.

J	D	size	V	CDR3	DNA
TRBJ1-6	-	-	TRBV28	CASSLPQGHSPLHF	TGTGCCAGCAGTCTACCCCAGGGGCATTCACCCCTCCACTTT
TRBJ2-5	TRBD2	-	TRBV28	CASSFQRGYQETQYF	TGTGCCAGCAGTTTTCAGCGGGGCTACCAAGAGACCCAGTACTTC
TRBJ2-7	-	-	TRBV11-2	CASSLERGPYEQYF	TGTGCCAGCAGCTTAGAGCGGGGACCCTACGAGCAGTACTTC
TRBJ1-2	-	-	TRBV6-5	CASLWAGGNYGYTF	TGTGCCAGCCTTTGGGCAGGCGGTAACTATGGCTACACCTTC
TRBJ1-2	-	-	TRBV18	CASSPPVTAGEGYTF	TGTGCCAGCTCACCACCGGTAACGGCAGGGGAAGGCTACACCTTC
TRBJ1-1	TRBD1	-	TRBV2	CASEPGQGNTEAFF	TGTGCCAGCGAGCCGGGACAGGGAAACACTGAAGCTTTCTTT
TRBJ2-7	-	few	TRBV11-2	CASSPGQTYEQYF	TGTGCCAGCAGCCCGGGACAAACCTACGAGCAGTACTTC
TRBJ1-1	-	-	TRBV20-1	CSASAGLWTEAFF	TGCAGTGCTAGTGCGGGTCTTTGGACTGAAGCTTTCTTT
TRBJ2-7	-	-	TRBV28	CASSLNGRTTNYEQYF	TGTGCCAGCAGTTTAAACGGACGGACGACAAACTACGAGCAGTACTTC
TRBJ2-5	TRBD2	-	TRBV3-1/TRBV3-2	CASSFTSGGTETQYF	TGTGCCAGCAGCTTTACTAGCGGGGGGACCGAGACCCAGTACTTC
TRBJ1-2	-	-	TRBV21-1	CASRPPLCYGYTF	TGTGCCAGCAGGCCTCCTCTGTGCTATGGCTACACCTTC
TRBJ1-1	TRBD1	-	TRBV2	CASIRDRDREAFF	TGTGCCAGCATCCGGGACAGGGACAGGGAAGCTTTCTTT
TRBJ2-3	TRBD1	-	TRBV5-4	CASSSLWGQTTDTQYF	TGTGCCAGCAGCTCTCTCTGGGGACAGACCACAGATACGCAGTATTTT
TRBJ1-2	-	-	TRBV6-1	CASSEGFNNYGYTF	TGTGCCAGCAGTGAAGGGTTTAATAACTATGGCTACACCTTC
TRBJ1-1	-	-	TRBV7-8	CASSLGGTNTEAFF	TGTGCCAGCAGCTTAGGAGGGACGAACACTGAAGCTTTCTTT
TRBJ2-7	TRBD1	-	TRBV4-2	CASSQSRTGGYEQYF	TGTGCCAGCAGCCAGTCTCGGACAGGGGGCTACGAGCAGTACTTC
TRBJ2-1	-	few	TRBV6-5	CASSYSMGEQFF	TGTGCCAGCAGTTACTCGATGGGTGAGCAGTTCTTC
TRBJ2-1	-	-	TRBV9	CASSVARGNTFEQFF	TGTGCCAGCAGCGTAGCGCGAGGGAATACATTTGAGCAGTTCTTC
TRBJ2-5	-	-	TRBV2	CASMRPTGKETQYF	TGTGCCAGCATGCGTCCGACAGGAAAAGAGACCCAGTACTTC
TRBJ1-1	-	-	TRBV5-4	CASSLGGTGEAFF	TGTGCCAGCAGCTTGGGGGGGACCGGTGAAGCTTTCTTT
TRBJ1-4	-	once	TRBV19	CASSPGDEKLFF	TGTGCCAGTAGCCCGGGGGATGAAAAACTGTTTTTT
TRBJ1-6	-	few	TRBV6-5	CASSYPGIDSPLHF	TGTGCCAGCAGTTACCCCGGGATTGATTCACCCCTCCACTTT